This T cell receptor beta chain was identified in a study of blood T cell repertoires in COVID-19. The overall study: Acute and convalescent COVID-19 specimens originated in the United States, Italy and Spain.

CDR3 length: 14 amino acids. Trimming stripped 5 bases from V and 7 bases from J, with 18 bases between. From germline, CDR1 is MNHEY and CDR2 SVGAGI. The table came from immunoSEQ multiplex PCR; TCRdb's copy has only in-frame clones and leaves some out. The sample lists approximately 500,000 clones, around nine tenths occurring once. Patients in Seattle were enrolled during active infection, then followed longitudinally. Sequenced sample: peripheral blood. The chain uses TRBV6-5 and TRBJ2-7, with D possibly matching TRBD1 (6 bases). The origin of this receptor is a woman between 45 and 65 years old with COVID-19, enrolled during active disease. The CDR3 nucleotides read TGTGCCAGCAGTACCACCAGGACAGCCTGGGAGCAGTACTTC. Amino acid sequence: CASSTTRTAWEQYF.